Given below is one TCR beta chain in context. TCRdb's table, derived via immunoSEQ multiplex PCR, lists solely in-frame clones and lacks some. The repertoire holds around 130,000 clones, with 86% as singletons. This entry belongs to a study of blood T cell repertoires in COVID-19. The TCR originated in a woman aged 50 to 60 who had recovered from COVID-19. Sequenced material: PBMCs or T cells enriched from blood (not recorded which).

The chain's CDR3 is CASSLFKGQRPGTDTQYF. In nucleotides, the CDR3 is TGTGCCAGCAGCTTATTTAAAGGGCAGAGACCAGGGACAGATACGCAGTATTTT. J is TRBJ2-3 and V is TRBV11-2; tentative D call: TRBD1 (5 bases). V was cut by 2 bases and J by 3 bases, with 21 bases left in between. The CDR3 runs 18 residues. Per the germline V gene, CDR1 is SGHAT and CDR2 is FQNNGV.